Sequencing of this TCR beta chain was carried out in a study of T cell responses to AZD1222 COVID-19 vaccine. About the research overall: Pooled samples include second doses given at about 4 or 12 weeks. Points from the study as a whole: Two AZD1222 administrations were followed by greater Spike-specific TCR breadth and depth. Donors in the cohort were predominantly white British and more often female, and clonal diversity was possibly underestimated.

This clone occurred a few times. The antigen is unknown. The CDR3 runs 15 residues. The V gene lost 0 bases and the J gene lost 2 bases, with 8 bases spanning the gap. Germline-derived CDR1 and CDR2 are LGHNA and YNFKEQ. Only in-frame clones appear in the TCRdb table, and some are missing; sequencing was by immunoSEQ multiplex PCR. Of roughly 91,000 clones listed, 90% are singletons. Sequencing used peripheral blood, obtained on day 0 of AZD1222 vaccination. The sequence was obtained from an adult in good health. V is TRBV4-2 and J is TRBJ1-5; TRBD1 might be the D (5 bases). CDR3 sequence (DNA): TGTGCCAGCAGCCAAGATCTGGGGGGCAATCAGCCCCAGCATTTT. Residues: CASSQDLGGNQPQHF.